This is a list of T cell receptor beta chains from one sample in a study of T-cell reconstitution after alpha-beta-depleted transplantation in children. TCRdb re-derived calls from the PCR reads in MiXCR, one entry per CDR3 protein. This sample yields fewer than 1 million distinct CDR3 sequences, of which roughly 16% are seen a single time; about 5% belongs to the top ten. Sequenced material: PBMCs, mostly from graft donor cells, taken 360 days after TCRalphabeta/CD19-depleted stem cell transplant. The receptors originated from a male patient between 10 and 17 years old who had a stem cell transplant for acute lymphoblastic leukemia, so the T cells may come from the graft donor. Both conserved end residues are part of each CDR3. A D gene is named only where the DNA matches it firmly. Only part of the rows carry a size: once, few, many, or a class if the clone is expanded.

V	size	J	D	DNA	CDR3
TRBV6-2/TRBV6-3	.	TRBJ2-1	TRBD2	TGTGCCAGCAGTCTAGCGGCTCCCGGGGCCTACAATGAGCAGTTCTTC	CASSLAAPGAYNEQFF
TRBV11-2	.	TRBJ2-2	TRBD2	TGTGCCAGCAGCTCTTACCCGACTAGCCCCGGGGAGCTGTTTTTT	CASSSYPTSPGELFF
TRBV6-1	few	TRBJ2-7	TRBD1	TGTGCCACCCAGACAGGGTCATACTACGAGCAGTACTTC	CATQTGSYYEQYF
TRBV5-1	few	TRBJ2-7	.	TGCGCCAGCAGCTTGACCCCCGGAACCACCTACGAGCAGTACTTC	CASSLTPGTTYEQYF
TRBV20-1	.	TRBJ2-7	.	TGCAGTGCTAGGTGGACAATGAAGAACGAGCAGTACTTC	CSARWTMKNEQYF
TRBV20-1	few	TRBJ2-7	.	TGCAGTGCTAGGGGAGGGGGCTACGAGCAGTACTTC	CSARGGGYEQYF
TRBV20-1	.	TRBJ2-3	.	TGCAGTGCGTCTCGGGGGCCGGCAGATACGCAGTATTTT	CSASRGPADTQYF
TRBV5-1	few	TRBJ1-6	.	TGCGCCAGCAGCTTGGTTACAGGGTTTGATTCACCCCTCCACTTT	CASSLVTGFDSPLHF
TRBV15	.	TRBJ1-5	TRBD1	TGTGCCACCAGCAGAGATCATAGGGACAGGGGATATAGCAATCAGCCCCAGCATTTT	CATSRDHRDRGYSNQPQHF
TRBV9	.	TRBJ2-3	TRBD2	TGTGCCAGCAGCCCTGGGACTATCTCCAGCACAGATACGCAGTATTTT	CASSPGTISSTDTQYF
TRBV7-2	many	TRBJ2-3	.	TGTGCCAGCAGCTTAGGAGTCCGGTCCACAGATACGCAGTATTTT	CASSLGVRSTDTQYF
TRBV12-3/TRBV12-4	.	TRBJ2-3	.	TGTGCCAGCAGCATTACAGGGTTGAGCACAGATACGCAGTATTTT	CASSITGLSTDTQYF
TRBV5-1	.	TRBJ1-4	TRBD1	TGCGCCAGCAGCTTGCGGGACAGTGGAGAAAAACTGTTTTTT	CASSLRDSGEKLFF
TRBV20-1	few	TRBJ1-6	.	TGCAGTGCTAGATACGAAGGCTATAATTCACCCCTCCACTTT	CSARYEGYNSPLHF
TRBV24-1	.	TRBJ2-7	.	TGTGCCACCAGTGAGCCGACGGTGGACGAGCAGTACTTC	CATSEPTVDEQYF
TRBV4-2	few	TRBJ2-5	.	TGTGCCAGCAGCCAAGGGGTGTGGGAGTACCAAGAGACCCAGTACTTC	CASSQGVWEYQETQYF
TRBV5-1	.	TRBJ2-2	.	TGCGCCAGCAGCTTGGCTGTTTCTGCCGGGGAGCTGTTTTTT	CASSLAVSAGELFF
TRBV5-1	few	TRBJ2-7	.	TGCGCCAGCAGCTTGGGGCCAGGGGTCTCCTACGAGCAGTACTTC	CASSLGPGVSYEQYF
TRBV4-1	few	TRBJ2-5	.	TGCGCCAGCAGCCACCTTGGGCTAGTTGATCGGACCCAGTACTTC	CASSHLGLVDRTQYF
TRBV7-8	.	TRBJ2-5	.	TGTGCCAGCAGCTTTCTGGGGGGCCCAGGGGAGACCCAGTACTTC	CASSFLGGPGETQYF
TRBV5-1	.	TRBJ2-1	TRBD1	TGCGCCAGCAGCACGGGACAGAACAATGTGCAGTTCTTC	CASSTGQNNVQFF
TRBV2	few	TRBJ2-1	TRBD2	TGTGCCAGCCGTAGCGGGAGGGCCTACAATGAGCAGTTCTTC	CASRSGRAYNEQFF
TRBV13	few	TRBJ1-2	.	TGTGCCAGCAGCTCTAACCCCGACAGAGACTATGGCTACACCTTC	CASSSNPDRDYGYTF
TRBV12-3/TRBV12-4	.	TRBJ2-7	.	TGTGCCAGCATGGTAGGCACCTACGAGCAGTACTTC	CASMVGTYEQYF
TRBV4-2	few	TRBJ2-1	TRBD2	TGTGCCAGCAGCCCTCGAGCGGGACCGTACAATGAGCAGTTCTTC	CASSPRAGPYNEQFF
TRBV12-3/TRBV12-4	many	TRBJ2-3	.	TGTGCCAGCAGTTTATCCGCGCGCACAGATACGCAGTATTTT	CASSLSARTDTQYF
TRBV6-5	few	TRBJ2-7	.	TGTGCCAGCAGTTATGGCAGAGCCCCATCCTACGAGCAGTACTTC	CASSYGRAPSYEQYF
TRBV27	few	TRBJ2-2	.	TGTGCCAGCAGGTACCACCCGGCCGGGGAGCTGTTTTTT	CASRYHPAGELFF
TRBV7-3	few	TRBJ1-1	TRBD1	TGTGCCAGCAGCTTAAGGGCCGGGACAGGGAACACTGAAGCTTTCTTT	CASSLRAGTGNTEAFF
TRBV12-3/TRBV12-4	.	TRBJ2-7	TRBD2	TGTGCCAGCAGTTTGGGGACTAGCTCCGGGCAGTACTTC	CASSLGTSSGQYF
TRBV29-1	few	TRBJ2-7	.	TGCAGCGTTGAAGATGGAGGGACCTACGAGCAGTACTTC	CSVEDGGTYEQYF
TRBV6-1	few	TRBJ2-7	.	TGTGCCAGCAGTGTCCGGACAAATACTTACGAGCAGTACTTC	CASSVRTNTYEQYF
TRBV20-1	few	TRBJ1-1	.	TGCAGTGCTCCCTCCAGGGGCTTGAACACTGAAGCTTTCTTT	CSAPSRGLNTEAFF
TRBV5-1	.	TRBJ1-1	.	TGCGCCAGCATGGTACTAGTGAACACTGAAGCTTTCTTT	CASMVLVNTEAFF
TRBV4-1	few	TRBJ2-2	TRBD1	TGCGCCAGCAGCCACGGTCGGACAGGGCGTGGGGAGCTGTTTTTT	CASSHGRTGRGELFF
TRBV5-1	few	TRBJ2-7	TRBD1	TGCGCCAGCAGCTTGGTGGACAGGGGAAAGCGGAAACTTTACGAGCAGTACTTC	CASSLVDRGKRKLYEQYF
TRBV11-2	few	TRBJ1-5	.	TGTGCCAGCAGCTTAGAACCGGGGGGACATCAGCCCCAGCATTTT	CASSLEPGGHQPQHF
TRBV2	few	TRBJ1-2	.	TGTGCCAGCAGTCCCGCAGCTACCTATGGCTACACCTTC	CASSPAATYGYTF
TRBV7-9	few	TRBJ2-5	TRBD2	TGTGCCAGCAGACCCGGGGTAGCGGGAGAGGAGACCCAGTACTTC	CASRPGVAGEETQYF
TRBV20-1	few	TRBJ2-7	.	TGCAGTGCTCCAATGTTTGGGCCCTACGAGCAGTACTTC	CSAPMFGPYEQYF
TRBV6-2/TRBV6-3	many	TRBJ2-1	.	TGTGCCAGCAGATCTTTGCGGACCGAGGATTATAATGAGCAGTTCTTC	CASRSLRTEDYNEQFF
TRBV29-1	.	TRBJ2-5	.	TGCAGCGTGGAGCTCAGGGCTGGGGGTCGAGAGACCCAGTACTTC	CSVELRAGGRETQYF
TRBV7-6	.	TRBJ1-5	.	TGTGCCAGCAGCTCGACAGTGGGTTTACGGCCCCAGCATTTT	CASSSTVGLRPQHF
TRBV10-3	many	TRBJ1-1	.	TGTGCCATCAGTGAGTCGACGATGAGTTGGGACACTGAAGCTTTCTTT	CAISESTMSWDTEAFF
TRBV6-5	few	TRBJ1-5	.	TGTGCCAGCAGTTACGGCCGGCAGGGAGGGCAGCCCCAGCATTTT	CASSYGRQGGQPQHF
TRBV19	.	TRBJ2-7	.	TGTGCCAGTAGTACATCACAGGGCTACGAGCAGTACTTC	CASSTSQGYEQYF
TRBV12-3/TRBV12-4	many	TRBJ2-2	TRBD1	TGTGCCAGCAGCCCTCGACAGGGAAACGGGGAGCTGTTTTTT	CASSPRQGNGELFF
TRBV5-1	few	TRBJ1-3	TRBD1	TGCGCCAGCAGCGGGCGGACAGGGCTTGGAAACACCATATATTTT	CASSGRTGLGNTIYF
TRBV2	.	TRBJ1-5	TRBD1	TGTGCCAGCGGCAGGACAGGAGGAAGAAGTCAGCCCCAGCATTTT	CASGRTGGRSQPQHF
TRBV12-3/TRBV12-4	many	TRBJ2-7	.	TGTGCCAGCAGTTTCCAAGGCTTTTACGAGCAGTACTTC	CASSFQGFYEQYF
TRBV12-3/TRBV12-4	many	TRBJ2-2	TRBD2	TGTGCCAGCAGTAATCGTCTAGCGGGAGTTCGCACCGGGGAGCTGTTTTTT	CASSNRLAGVRTGELFF
TRBV20-1	.	TRBJ2-1	TRBD2	TGCAGTGCTCCCGGACTAGCGGGAGGGGACAATGAGCAGTTCTTC	CSAPGLAGGDNEQFF
TRBV24-1	.	TRBJ2-5	TRBD1	TGTGCCACCAGTGATGGGGACAGGGTTATACAAGAGACCCAGTACTTC	CATSDGDRVIQETQYF
TRBV16	few	TRBJ2-2	.	TGTGCCAGCAGCCAATTCCGTACCCTGAACACCGGGGAGCTGTTTTTT	CASSQFRTLNTGELFF
TRBV12-3/TRBV12-4	many	TRBJ2-1	.	TGTGCCAGCAGTTTCCTCGAGACTCACAATGAGCAGTTCTTC	CASSFLETHNEQFF